This TCR beta chain was sequenced for a study of prognosis after radiotherapy for stage I lung cancer. Study-level background: SBRT radiotherapy comprised 3 to 5 fractions at a biologically effective dose of at least 100 Gy. Notes on the study in general: It is unknown whether the expanded TCR clones recognize the tumor.

The CDR3 sequence is 15 residues long. In germline, CDR1 is DFQATT, CDR2 SNEGSKA (reference sequence). By two-round multiplex PCR, the TCR beta CDR3 was amplified from genomic DNA. It was primers specific to each TRBV and TRBJ gene that first-round PCR used. TCRdb itself ran the multiplex PCR reads through MiXCR, one entry per CDR3 protein. The table lists about 13,000 distinct CDR3 sequences, about a quarter of them singletons. On this clonotype itself: Its antigen is still unknown. The junction and the germline gene differ at one end; a read error may be behind it.

V gene TRBV20-1 combines with J gene TRBJ2-1; 9 positions agree with TRBD2. This sequence originates from a donor over 45 with non-small cell lung cancer. Here the sequenced sample was PBMCs, taken before or after stereotactic body radiation therapy (not recorded which). The CDR3 is CSASQAGTSSINEQF. The DNA of the CDR3 is TGCAGTGCTTCCCAAGCCGGGACTAGCTCCATCAATGAGCAGTTC.